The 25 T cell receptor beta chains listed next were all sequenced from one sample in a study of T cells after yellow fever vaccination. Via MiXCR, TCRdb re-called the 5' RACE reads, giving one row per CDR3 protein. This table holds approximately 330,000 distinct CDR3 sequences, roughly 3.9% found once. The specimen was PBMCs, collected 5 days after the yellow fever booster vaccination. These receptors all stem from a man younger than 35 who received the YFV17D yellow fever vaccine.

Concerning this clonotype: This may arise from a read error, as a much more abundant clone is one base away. The CDR3 DNA is TGTGCCAGCAGTTACTCAGGGTTTGGGGCCAACGTCCTGGCTTTC. Protein product: CASSYSGFGANVLAF. V and J are TRBV6-2 or TRBV6-3 and TRBJ2-6; D perhaps matches TRBD1 (5 bases). Germline lookup yields CDR1 MNHEY and CDR2 SVGEGT. The CDR3 sequence is 15 residues long.

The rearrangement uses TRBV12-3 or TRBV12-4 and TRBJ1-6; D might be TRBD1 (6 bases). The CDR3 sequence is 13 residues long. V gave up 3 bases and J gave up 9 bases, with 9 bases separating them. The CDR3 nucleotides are TGTGCCAGCAGTTTCCGGGGGGCTTCACCCCTCCACTTT. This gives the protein CASSFRGASPLHF.

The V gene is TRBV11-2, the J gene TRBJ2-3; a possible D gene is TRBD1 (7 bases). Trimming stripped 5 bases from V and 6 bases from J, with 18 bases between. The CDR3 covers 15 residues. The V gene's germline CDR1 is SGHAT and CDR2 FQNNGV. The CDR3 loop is CASSLHRGGEDTQYF. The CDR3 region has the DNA TGTGCCAGCAGCCTACACAGGGGAGGAGAGGATACGCAGTATTTT.

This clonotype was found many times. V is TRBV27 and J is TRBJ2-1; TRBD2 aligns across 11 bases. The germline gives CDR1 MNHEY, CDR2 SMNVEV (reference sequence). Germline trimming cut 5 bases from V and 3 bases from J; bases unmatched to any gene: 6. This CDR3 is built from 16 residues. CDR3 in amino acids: CASSALTSGVYNEQFF. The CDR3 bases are TGTGCCAGCAGTGCCCTGACTAGCGGGGTCTACAATGAGCAGTTCTTC.

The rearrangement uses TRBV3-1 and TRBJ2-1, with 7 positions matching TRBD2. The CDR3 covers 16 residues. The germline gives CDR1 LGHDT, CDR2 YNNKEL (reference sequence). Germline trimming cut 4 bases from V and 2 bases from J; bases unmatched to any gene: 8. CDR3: CASSLLAQGPYNEQFF. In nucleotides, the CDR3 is TGTGCCAGCAGCCTACTAGCGCAAGGCCCCTACAATGAGCAGTTCTTC.

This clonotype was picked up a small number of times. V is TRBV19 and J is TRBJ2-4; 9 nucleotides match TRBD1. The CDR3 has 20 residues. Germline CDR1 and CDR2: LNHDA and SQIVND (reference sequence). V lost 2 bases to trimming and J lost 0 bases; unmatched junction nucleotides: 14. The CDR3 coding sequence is TGTGCCAGTAGTATATCAGGGACAGGGACCGAGTCTAGAGCCAAAAACATTCAGTACTTC. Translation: CASSISGTGTESRAKNIQYF.

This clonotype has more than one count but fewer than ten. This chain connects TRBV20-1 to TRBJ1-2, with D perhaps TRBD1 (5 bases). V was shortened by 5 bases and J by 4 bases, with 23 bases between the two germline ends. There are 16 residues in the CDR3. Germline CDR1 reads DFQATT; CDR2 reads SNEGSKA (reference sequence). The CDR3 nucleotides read TGCAGTGCTCCCGGGGCAGGGCCTTTTTCCCCCTATGGCTACACCTTC. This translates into CSAPGAGPFSPYGYTF.

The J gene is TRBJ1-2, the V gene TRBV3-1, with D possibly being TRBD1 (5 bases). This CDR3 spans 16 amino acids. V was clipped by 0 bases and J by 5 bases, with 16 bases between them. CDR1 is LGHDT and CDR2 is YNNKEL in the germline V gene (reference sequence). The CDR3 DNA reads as TGTGCCAGCAGCCAAGAGGCAGGGATGGGACTATATGGCTACACCTTC. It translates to CASSQEAGMGLYGYTF.

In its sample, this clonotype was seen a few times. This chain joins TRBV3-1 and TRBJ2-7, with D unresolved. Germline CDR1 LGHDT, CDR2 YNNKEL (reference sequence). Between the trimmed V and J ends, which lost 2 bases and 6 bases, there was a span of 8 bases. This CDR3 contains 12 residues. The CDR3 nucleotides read TGTGCCAGCAGCCAACACGCCCGCGAGCAGTACTTC. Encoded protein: CASSQHAREQYF.

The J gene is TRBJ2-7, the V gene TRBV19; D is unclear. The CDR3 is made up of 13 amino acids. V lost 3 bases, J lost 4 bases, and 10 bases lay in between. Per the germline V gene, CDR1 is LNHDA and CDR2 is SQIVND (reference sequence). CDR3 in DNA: TGTGCCAGTAGTATCTCCTTAGCTTACGAGCAGTACGTC. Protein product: CASSISLAYEQYV.

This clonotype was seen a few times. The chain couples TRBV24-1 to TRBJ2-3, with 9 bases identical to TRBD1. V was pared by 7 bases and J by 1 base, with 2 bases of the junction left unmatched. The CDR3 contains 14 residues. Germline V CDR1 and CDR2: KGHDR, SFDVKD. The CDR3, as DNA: TGTGCCACCAGGACAGGGGGAGGCACAGATACGCAGTATTTT. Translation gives CATRTGGGTDTQYF.

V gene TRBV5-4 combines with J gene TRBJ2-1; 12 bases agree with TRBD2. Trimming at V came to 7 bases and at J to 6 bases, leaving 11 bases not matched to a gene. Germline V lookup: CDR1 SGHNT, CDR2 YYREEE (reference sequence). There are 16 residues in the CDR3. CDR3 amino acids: CASPSLVLAGGNEQFF. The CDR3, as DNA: TGTGCCAGCCCAAGCTTGGTACTAGCGGGGGGCAATGAGCAGTTCTTC.

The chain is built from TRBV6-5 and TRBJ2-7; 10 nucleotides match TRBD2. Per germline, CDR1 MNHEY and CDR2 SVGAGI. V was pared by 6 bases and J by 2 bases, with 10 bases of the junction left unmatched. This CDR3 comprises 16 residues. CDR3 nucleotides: TGTGCCAGCAGGCCTATTAGCGGGGGGCGTACCTACGAGCAGTACGTC. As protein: CASRPISGGRTYEQYV.

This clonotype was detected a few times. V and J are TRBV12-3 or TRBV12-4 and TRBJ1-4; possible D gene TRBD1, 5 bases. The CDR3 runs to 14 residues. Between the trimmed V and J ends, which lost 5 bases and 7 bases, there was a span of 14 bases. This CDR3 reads CASSPRQGGEKLFF. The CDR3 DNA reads TGTGCCAGCAGTCCTCGCCAGGGCGGTGAAAAACTGTTTTTT.

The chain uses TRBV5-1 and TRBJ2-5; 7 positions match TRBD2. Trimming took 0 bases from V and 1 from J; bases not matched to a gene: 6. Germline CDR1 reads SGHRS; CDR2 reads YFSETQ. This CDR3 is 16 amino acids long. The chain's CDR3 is CASSLDGGSFQETQYF. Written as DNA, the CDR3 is TGCGCCAGCAGCTTGGACGGCGGGAGCTTCCAAGAGACCCAGTACTTC. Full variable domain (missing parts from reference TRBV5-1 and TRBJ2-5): KAGVTQTPRYLIKTRGQQVTLSCSPISGHRSVSWYQQTPGQGLQFLFEYFSETQRNKGNFPGRFSGRQFSNSRSEMNVSTLELGDSALYLCASSLDGGSFQETQYFGPGTRLLVL.

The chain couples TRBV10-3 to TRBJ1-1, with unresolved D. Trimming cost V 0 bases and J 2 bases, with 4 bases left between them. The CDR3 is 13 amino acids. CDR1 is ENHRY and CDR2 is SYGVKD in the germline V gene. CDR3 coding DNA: TGTGCCATCAGTGAGTCGTTTAACACTGAAGCTTTCTTT. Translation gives CAISESFNTEAFF.

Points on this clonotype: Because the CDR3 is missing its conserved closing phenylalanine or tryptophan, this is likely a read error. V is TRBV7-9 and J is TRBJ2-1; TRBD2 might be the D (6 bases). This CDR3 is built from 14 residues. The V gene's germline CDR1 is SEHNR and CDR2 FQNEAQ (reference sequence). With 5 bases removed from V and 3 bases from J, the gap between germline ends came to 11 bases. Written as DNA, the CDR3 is TGTGCCAGCAGCCCTGGGGGGTTCTACAATGAGCAGTTCTTA. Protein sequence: CASSPGGFYNEQFL.

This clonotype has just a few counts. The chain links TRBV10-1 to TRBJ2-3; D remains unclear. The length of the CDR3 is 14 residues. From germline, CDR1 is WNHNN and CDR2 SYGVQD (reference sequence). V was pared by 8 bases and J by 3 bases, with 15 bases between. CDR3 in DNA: TGCGCCAGCGGTTCGGGCGGCCTGACAGATACGCAGTATTTT. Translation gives CASGSGGLTDTQYF.

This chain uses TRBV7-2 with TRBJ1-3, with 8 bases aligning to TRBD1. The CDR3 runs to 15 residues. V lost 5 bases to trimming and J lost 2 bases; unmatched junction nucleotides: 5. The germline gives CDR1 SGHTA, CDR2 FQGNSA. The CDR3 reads CASSQWTGTGNTIYF. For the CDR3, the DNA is TGTGCCAGCAGCCAATGGACAGGGACTGGAAACACCATATATTTT.

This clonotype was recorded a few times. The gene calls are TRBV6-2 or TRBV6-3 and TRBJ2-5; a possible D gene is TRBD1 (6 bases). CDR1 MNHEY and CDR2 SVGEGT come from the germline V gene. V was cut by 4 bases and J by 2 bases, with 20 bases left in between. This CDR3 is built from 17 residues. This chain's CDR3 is CASSSRPRGGPQETQYF. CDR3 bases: TGTGCCAGCAGTTCGCGGCCTAGAGGGGGACCTCAAGAGACCCAGTACTTC.

CDR3 sequence (DNA): TGTGCCAGCAAGGGAGGGGGATCGCAGCCCCAGCATTTT. It encodes CASKGGGSQPQHF. This chain joins TRBV27 and TRBJ1-5; maybe TRBD1 (6 bases). The CDR3 contains 13 residues. With 7 bases removed from V and 7 bases from J, the gap between germline ends came to 14 bases. Germline V CDR1 and CDR2: MNHEY, SMNVEV (reference sequence).

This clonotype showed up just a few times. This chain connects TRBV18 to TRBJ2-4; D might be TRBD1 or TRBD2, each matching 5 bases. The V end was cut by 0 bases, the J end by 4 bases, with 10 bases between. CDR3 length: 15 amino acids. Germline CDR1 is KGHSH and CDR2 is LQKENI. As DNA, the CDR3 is TGTGCCAGCTCACCACCGGCAGGGAGAAAAAACATTCAGTACTTC. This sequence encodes CASSPPAGRKNIQYF.

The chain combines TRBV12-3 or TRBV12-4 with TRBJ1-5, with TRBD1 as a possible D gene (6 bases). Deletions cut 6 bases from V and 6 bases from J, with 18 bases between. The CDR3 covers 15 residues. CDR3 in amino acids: CASRPSGVLSQPQHF. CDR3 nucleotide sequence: TGTGCCAGCAGACCTTCAGGGGTTTTAAGTCAGCCCCAGCATTTT.

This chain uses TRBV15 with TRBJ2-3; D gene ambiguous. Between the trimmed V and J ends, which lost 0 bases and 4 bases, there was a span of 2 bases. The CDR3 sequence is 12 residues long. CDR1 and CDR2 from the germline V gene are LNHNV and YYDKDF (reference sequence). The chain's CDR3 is CATSREADTQYF. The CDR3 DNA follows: TGTGCCACCAGCAGAGAAGCAGATACGCAGTATTTT. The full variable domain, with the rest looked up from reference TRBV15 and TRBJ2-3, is DAMVIQNPRYQVTQFGKPVTLSCSQTLNHNVMYWYQQKSSQAPKLLFHYYDKDFNNEADTPDNFQSRRPNTSFCFLDIRSPGLGDTAMYLCATSREADTQYFGPGTRLTVL.

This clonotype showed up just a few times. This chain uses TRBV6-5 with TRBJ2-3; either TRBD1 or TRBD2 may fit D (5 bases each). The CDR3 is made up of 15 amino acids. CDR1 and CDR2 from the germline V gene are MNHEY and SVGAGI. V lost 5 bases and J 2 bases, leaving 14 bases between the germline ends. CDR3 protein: CASSGDAGNTDTQYF. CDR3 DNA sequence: TGTGCCAGCAGTGGGGACGCAGGAAACACAGATACGCAGTATTTT.